Each of the 10 T cell receptor beta chains below was sequenced from the same sample in a study of blood T cell repertoires in COVID-19 (dated by TCRdb to the early 2020s). Library preparation was by the immunoSEQ multiplex PCR assay. Not all clones reach the TCRdb copy of this immuneACCESS table, which keeps in-frame sequences only. Checked studies attribute under half of the gap to unresolved V genes and leave the rest unexplained. In all, the sample holds almost 100,000 clones, and about 89% of those were seen once. Around a tenth of the sample goes to the ten largest clones. Source material: peripheral blood. The receptors here all came from a man aged 50 or older with acute or convalescent COVID-19.

The chain carries TRBV24-1 and TRBJ2-7; TRBD1 matches at 7 bases. V shed 0 bases and J 0 bases; nucleotides not matched to a gene: 4. The CDR3 is made up of 16 amino acids. Germline CDR1 KGHDR, CDR2 SFDVKD. CDR3 region: CATSDLSPGGSYEQYF. The DNA of the CDR3 is TGTGCCACCAGTGATTTGTCCCCAGGGGGCTCCTACGAGCAGTACTTC.

The gene calls are TRBV12-3 or TRBV12-4 and TRBJ1-1; D gene unclear. V was pared by 8 bases and J by 4 bases, with 14 bases between. This CDR3 spans 13 amino acids. The CDR3 DNA is TGTGCCAGCCTCTGGGGAGGTAGCACTGAAGCTTTCTTT. It is translated as CASLWGGSTEAFF.

This chain uses TRBV24-1 with TRBJ1-1, with D hard to call. Germline V CDR1 and CDR2: KGHDR, SFDVKD. The CDR3 consists of 11 residues. Trimming removed 4 bases from V and 7 bases from J, with 6 bases in between. CDR3 bases: TGTGCCACCAGTGACCGAGGTGAAGCTTTCTTT. Amino acid sequence: CATSDRGEAFF.

The chain carries TRBV18 and TRBJ1-2; 10 positions agree with TRBD1. The CDR3 has 16 residues. V was clipped by 6 bases and J by 3 bases; unmatched bases: 10. Germline CDR1 reads KGHSH; CDR2 reads LQKENI. The CDR3 is CASSPWTGGSDYGYTF. The CDR3 coding sequence is TGTGCCAGCTCCCCTTGGACAGGGGGAAGTGACTATGGCTACACCTTC.

The V and J genes are TRBV24-1 and TRBJ2-1; 12 nucleotides match TRBD2. After removal of 0 bases from V and 0 bases from J, the junction contained 14 bases not matched to a gene. The CDR3 has 22 amino acids. In germline, CDR1 is KGHDR, CDR2 SFDVKD. This chain's CDR3 is CATSDLRTGPPTSGSSYNEQFF. CDR3 bases: TGTGCCACCAGTGATTTGCGGACAGGCCCCCCGACTAGCGGGAGCTCCTACAATGAGCAGTTCTTC.

The chain couples TRBV19 to TRBJ1-2; 7 positions agree with TRBD1. Germline values: CDR1 LNHDA, CDR2 SQIVND (reference sequence). V trimming: 6 bases; J trimming: 4 bases; junction bases outside the gene matches: 11. This CDR3 has 15 residues. As DNA, the CDR3 is TGTGCCAGTAGGCGCCTTGGGACAGATGTCTATGGCTACACCTTC. This translates into CASRRLGTDVYGYTF.

The J gene is TRBJ1-3, the V gene TRBV5-1; D is unclear. Trimming pared 0 bases from V and 0 bases from J, leaving 7 bases between. The CDR3 contains 15 residues. CDR1 is SGHRS, CDR2 YFSETQ, per germline. CDR3 DNA: TGCGCCAGCAGCTTGGCCGCGGTCTCTGGAAACACCATATATTTT. Protein: CASSLAAVSGNTIYF.

V gene TRBV7-9 combines with J gene TRBJ1-3; D is unresolved. Trimming pared 1 base from V and 5 bases from J, leaving 12 bases between. Germline CDR1 is SEHNR and CDR2 is FQNEAQ (reference sequence). The CDR3 consists of 15 residues. Here the CDR3 DNA reads TGTGCCAGCAGCTTAGGACAAGGTTCGCGAAACACCATATATTTT. Translated, it gives CASSLGQGSRNTIYF.

The chain carries TRBV15 and TRBJ2-2; the D gene is possibly TRBD2 (5 bases). CDR1 and CDR2 from the germline V gene are LNHNV and YYDKDF (reference sequence). This CDR3 has 18 residues. V was trimmed by 0 bases and J by 5 bases, leaving 19 bases between them. This CDR3 reads CATSRDGFTRGRTGELFF. The CDR3 DNA sequence: TGTGCCACCAGCAGAGATGGATTCACTAGAGGAAGGACCGGGGAGCTGTTTTTT.

This chain uses TRBV24-1 with TRBJ1-2; D call uncertain. The V end was cut by 3 bases, the J end by 8 bases, with 12 bases between. CDR1 and CDR2 (germline): KGHDR, SFDVKD. The CDR3 sequence is 13 residues long. Here the CDR3 DNA reads TGTGCCACCAGTGATGGGCAGGCATACGGCTACACCTTC. This translates into CATSDGQAYGYTF.